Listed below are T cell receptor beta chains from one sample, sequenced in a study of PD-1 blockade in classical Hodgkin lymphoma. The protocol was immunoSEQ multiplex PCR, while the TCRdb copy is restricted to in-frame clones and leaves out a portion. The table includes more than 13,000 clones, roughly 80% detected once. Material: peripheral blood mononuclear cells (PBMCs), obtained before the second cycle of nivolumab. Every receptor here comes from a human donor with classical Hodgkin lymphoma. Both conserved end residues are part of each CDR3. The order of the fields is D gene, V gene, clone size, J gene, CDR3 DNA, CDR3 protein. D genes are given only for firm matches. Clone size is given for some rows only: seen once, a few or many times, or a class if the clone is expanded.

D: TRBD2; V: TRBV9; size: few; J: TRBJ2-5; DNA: TGTGCCAGCAGCGTGGATAGCGGGCGAGGAGAGACCCAGTACTTC; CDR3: CASSVDSGRGETQYF
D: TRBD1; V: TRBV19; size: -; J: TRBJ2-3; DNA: TGTGCCAGTACTGGGACAGTAAAAGATACGCAGTATTTT; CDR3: CASTGTVKDTQYF
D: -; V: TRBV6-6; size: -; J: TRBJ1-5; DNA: TGTGCCAGCCGCGCCTATAGCAATCAGCCCCAGCATTTT; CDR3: CASRAYSNQPQHF
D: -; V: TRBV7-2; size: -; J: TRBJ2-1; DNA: TGTGCCAGCAGCTTATTTGCGGGCAGGACCTACAATGAGCAGTTCTTC; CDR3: CASSLFAGRTYNEQFF
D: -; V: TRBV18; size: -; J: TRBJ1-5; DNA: TGTGCCAGCTCACGGACAGCGGATCAGCCCCAGCATTTT; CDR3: CASSRTADQPQHF
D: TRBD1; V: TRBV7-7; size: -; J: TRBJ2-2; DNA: TGTGCTAGCAGAACGGGACAGGGGACCATCGGGGAGCTGTTTTTT; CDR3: CASRTGQGTIGELFF
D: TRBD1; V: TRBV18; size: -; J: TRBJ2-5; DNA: TGTGCCAGCTCGCCTCTGACAGGGTCCCAAGAGACCCAGTACTTC; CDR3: CASSPLTGSQETQYF
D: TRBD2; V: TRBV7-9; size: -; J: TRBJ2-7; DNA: TGTGCCAGCAGCCACACCGGGACTAGCTTTCCCGAGCAGTACTTC; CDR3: CASSHTGTSFPEQYF
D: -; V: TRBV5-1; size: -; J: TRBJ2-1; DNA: TGCGCCAGCCAACTAACAGGGTCTTCGAACAATGAGCAGTTCTTC; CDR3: CASQLTGSSNNEQFF
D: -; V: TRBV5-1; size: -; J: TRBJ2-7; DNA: TGCCCAAGAAGCGCGGGGCGGATATACGAGCAGTACTTC; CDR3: CPRSAGRIYEQYF
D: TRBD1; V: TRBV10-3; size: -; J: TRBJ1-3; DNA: TGTGCCGTCGGGACAGTCTCCTCTGGAAACACCATATATTTT; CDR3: CAVGTVSSGNTIYF
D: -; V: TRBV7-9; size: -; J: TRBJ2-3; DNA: TGTGCCAGCAGCTTCCGGGAGACTTATCGGTTGGATACGCAGTATTTT; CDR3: CASSFRETYRLDTQYF
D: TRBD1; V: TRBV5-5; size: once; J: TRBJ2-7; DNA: TGTGCCAGCAGCCCTGAGGACAGGCTAAACGAGCAGTACTTC; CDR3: CASSPEDRLNEQYF
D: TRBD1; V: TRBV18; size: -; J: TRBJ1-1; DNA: TGTGCCAGCGAGGGGGCGGGAATGAACACTGAAGCTTTCTTT; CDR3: CASEGAGMNTEAFF
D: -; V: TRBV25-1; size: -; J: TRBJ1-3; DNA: TGTGCCAGCAGAGGGGCAGGGGCTGGAAACACCATATATTTT; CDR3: CASRGAGAGNTIYF
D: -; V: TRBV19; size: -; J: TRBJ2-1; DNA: TGTGCCAGTAGTTTACCGGGCCCCGGGCCCCCAAGTGAGCAGTTCTTC; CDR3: CASSLPGPGPPSEQFF
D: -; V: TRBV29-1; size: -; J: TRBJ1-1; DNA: TGCAGCGTTGATAGGGTATCTACCACTGAAGCTTTCTTT; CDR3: CSVDRVSTTEAFF
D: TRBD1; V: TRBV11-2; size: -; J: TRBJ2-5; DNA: TGTGCCAGCAGCTTACCCTCCGGGACAGGGTTCCAAGAGACCCAGTACTTC; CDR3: CASSLPSGTGFQETQYF
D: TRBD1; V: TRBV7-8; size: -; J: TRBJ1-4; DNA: TGTGCCAGCAGCGGACACAGGGGGATAGATGAAAAACTGTTTTTT; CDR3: CASSGHRGIDEKLFF
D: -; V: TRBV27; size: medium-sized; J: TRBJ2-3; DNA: TGTGCCAGCAGTTTATCGATCGGGACTAGCACAGATACGCAGTATTTT; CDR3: CASSLSIGTSTDTQYF
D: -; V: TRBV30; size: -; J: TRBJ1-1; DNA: TGTGCCTGGAGTGTACTTCAAGTCCGACACCGAGGTGAAGCTTTCTTT; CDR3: CAWSVLQVRHRGEAFF
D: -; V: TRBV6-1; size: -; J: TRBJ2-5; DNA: TGTGCCAGCCGGAGGCTAGCCCAAGAGACCCAGTACTTC; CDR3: CASRRLAQETQYF
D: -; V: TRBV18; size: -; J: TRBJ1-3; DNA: TGTGCCAGCTCAGCCTACAGTCCTCTCTCTGGAAACACCATATATTTT; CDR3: CASSAYSPLSGNTIYF
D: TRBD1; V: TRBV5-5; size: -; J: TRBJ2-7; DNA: TGTGCCAGCAGCTTGGAAGGCCGCGACAGGGGGACCTCCTACGAGCAGTACTTC; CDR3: CASSLEGRDRGTSYEQYF
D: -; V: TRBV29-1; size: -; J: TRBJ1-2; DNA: TGCAGCGTTGCCGGGAACTATGGCTACACCTTC; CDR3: CSVAGNYGYTF
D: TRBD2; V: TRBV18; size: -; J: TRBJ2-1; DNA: TGTGCCAGCTCACGGGAGGGCAATGAGCAGTTCTTC; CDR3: CASSREGNEQFF
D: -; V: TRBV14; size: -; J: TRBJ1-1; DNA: TGTGCCAGCAGCCACTATGTAGGGGTAACTGAAGCTTTCTTT; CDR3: CASSHYVGVTEAFF
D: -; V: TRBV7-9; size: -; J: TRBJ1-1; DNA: TGTGCCAGCAGCTTAGAATGGGTGGTCAATGAAGCTTTCTTT; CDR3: CASSLEWVVNEAFF
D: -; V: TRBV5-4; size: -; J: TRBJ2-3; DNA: TGTGCCAGCAGCTTGGTAGACACAGATACGCAGTATTTT; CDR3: CASSLVDTDTQYF
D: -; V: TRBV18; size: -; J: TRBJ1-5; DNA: TGTGCCAGCTCCTCGGGGGGTCCTCAGCCCCAGCATTTT; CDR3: CASSSGGPQPQHF
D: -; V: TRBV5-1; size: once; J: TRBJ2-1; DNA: TGCGCCAGCAGCTTGGTTGTGACGGGGAACAATGAGCAGTTCTTC; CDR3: CASSLVVTGNNEQFF
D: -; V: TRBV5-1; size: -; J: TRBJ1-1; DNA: TGCGCCAGCAGCTTGGGGGGCAAGAACACTGAAGCTTTCTTT; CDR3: CASSLGGKNTEAFF
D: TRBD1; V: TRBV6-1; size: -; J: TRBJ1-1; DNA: TGTGCCAGCATCGGACAGGTGAACACTGAAGCTTTCTTT; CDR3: CASIGQVNTEAFF
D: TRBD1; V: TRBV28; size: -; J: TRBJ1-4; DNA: TGTGCCAGCAGTTTCCCGACTACAGGGACAGGGGGTGAAAAACTGTTTTTT; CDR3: CASSFPTTGTGGEKLFF
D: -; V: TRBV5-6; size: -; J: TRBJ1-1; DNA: TGTGCCAGCAGCCTGACAGAGAACACTGAAGCTTTCTTT; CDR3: CASSLTENTEAFF
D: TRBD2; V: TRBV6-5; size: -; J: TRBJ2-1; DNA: TGTGTCAGCAGCGTAGCGGGGAGCTACAATGAGCAGTTCTTC; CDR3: CVSSVAGSYNEQFF
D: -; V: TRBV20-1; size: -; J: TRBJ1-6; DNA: TGCAGTGCTAGACCTAGCGGACCCCTCCACTTT; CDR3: CSARPSGPLHF
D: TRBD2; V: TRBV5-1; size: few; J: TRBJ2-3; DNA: TGCGCCAGCAGCCCTAGCGGGGGGGGAGATACGCAGTATTTT; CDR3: CASSPSGGGDTQYF
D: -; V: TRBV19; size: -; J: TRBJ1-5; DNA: TGTGCCAGTAGTATAACTCCTTATAGCAATCAGCCCCAGCATTTT; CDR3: CASSITPYSNQPQHF
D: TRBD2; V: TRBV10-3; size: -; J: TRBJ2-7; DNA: TGTGCCATCAGTGGTTCGGTAGCCGGGGACTACCTCTACGAGCAGTACTTC; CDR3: CAISGSVAGDYLYEQYF
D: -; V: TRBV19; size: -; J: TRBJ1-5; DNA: TGTGCCAGTAGTCACGGGCGGCCCCAGCATTTT; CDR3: CASSHGRPQHF
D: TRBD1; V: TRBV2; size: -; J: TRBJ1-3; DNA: TGTGCCAGCAGCGTGGACAGGATCACCTCTGGAAACACCATATATTTT; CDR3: CASSVDRITSGNTIYF
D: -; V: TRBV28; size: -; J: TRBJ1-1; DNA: TGTGCCAGCATTGGGACGAACACTGAAGCTTTCTTT; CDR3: CASIGTNTEAFF
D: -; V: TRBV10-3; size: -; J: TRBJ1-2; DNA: TGTGCCATCAGTGATTGGACAGCCGTCTATGGCTACACCTTC; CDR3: CAISDWTAVYGYTF